Listed here are 14 T cell receptor beta chains from one sample, sequenced in a study of Graves' ophthalmopathy and Graves' hyperthyroidism. As the template, RNA transcripts were used to amplify TCR beta CDR3 regions. HTBI primers were employed in first-round RT-PCR, then a second-round multiplex PCR followed. One entry per CDR3 protein results from TCRdb running MiXCR on the multiplex PCR reads. The sample gives hundreds of thousands of distinct CDR3 sequences, approximately 21% of which show up once; around 6.5% is in the top ten. Sequencing was performed on peripheral blood. Source of these receptors: a woman younger than 30 with stable Graves' hyperthyroidism. Some clones in this sample may be carry-over from other donors' samples.

This clonotype was picked up many times. This chain connects TRBV28 to TRBJ2-2; D remains unclear. The CDR3 length is 12 residues. V lost 2 bases and J 9 bases, leaving 7 bases between the germline ends. CDR1 and CDR2 from the germline V gene are MDHEN and SYDVKM. The CDR3 loop is CASSLPPRELFF. DNA for the CDR3: TGTGCCAGCAGTTTACCGCCCCGGGAGCTGTTTTTT.

The chain has TRBV27 and TRBJ2-7; 9 bases agree with TRBD1. V was pared by 5 bases and J by 2 bases, with 4 bases of the junction left unmatched. CDR1 and CDR2 (germline): MNHEY, SMNVEV (reference sequence). The CDR3 length is 14 residues. The CDR3 region has the DNA TGTGCCAGCAGTCACAGGGGGCCCCCCTACGAGCAGTACTTC. Its translation is CASSHRGPPYEQYF.

A word on this clonotype: Its ends do not fully match the called genes, so a read error is possible. This chain connects TRBV11-2 to TRBJ2-6; TRBD1 agrees at 7 bases. CDR3 length: 15 amino acids. Germline-derived CDR1 and CDR2 are SGHAT and FQNNGV. Here the CDR3 DNA reads TGTGCCAGCAGCCCTACAAGGGCAGGGGGCAACGTCCTGACTTTC. Residues: CASSPTRAGGNVLTF.

There are many counts of this clonotype. This rearrangement joins TRBV6-1 to TRBJ1-2, with no clear D. V was trimmed by 2 bases and J by 2 bases, leaving 12 bases between them. From germline, CDR1 is MNHNS and CDR2 SASEGT. The CDR3 consists of 15 residues. The CDR3 here is CASSERLTENYGYTF. The CDR3 DNA sequence: TGTGCCAGCAGTGAACGTTTGACCGAGAACTATGGCTACACCTTC.

This clonotype was picked up many times. The chain combines TRBV11-2 with TRBJ1-5, with D possibly matching TRBD1 (5 bases). Between the trimmed V and J ends, which lost 5 bases and 2 bases, there was a span of 16 bases. Per the germline V gene, CDR1 is SGHAT and CDR2 is FQNNGV. The CDR3 extends over 16 amino acids. CDR3 sequence reads: CASSVWLGDGNQPQHF. The CDR3 DNA reads as TGTGCCAGCAGCGTCTGGTTGGGGGATGGCAATCAGCCCCAGCATTTT. Together with reference TRBV11-2 and TRBJ1-5, the CDR3 gives the full variable domain: EAGVAQSPRYKIIEKRQSVAFWCNPISGHATLYWYQQILGQGPKLLIQFQNNGVVDDSQLPKDRFSAERLKGVDSTLKIQPAKLEDSAVYLCASSVWLGDGNQPQHFGDGTRLSIL.

This clonotype was picked up many times. The chain carries TRBV12-3 or TRBV12-4 and TRBJ1-6; 9 nucleotides align to TRBD1. V lost 5 bases and J lost 10; bases outside the gene matches: 6. The CDR3 covers 14 residues. The CDR3 is CASSRDRVSSPLHF. The CDR3, as DNA: TGTGCCAGCAGTCGGGACAGGGTGTCGTCACCCCTCCACTTT.

This clonotype has a single count. This chain connects TRBV19 to TRBJ1-6, with 10 bases aligning to TRBD1. CDR1 is LNHDA, CDR2 SQIVND, per germline (reference sequence). J lost 10 bases, V lost 5 bases, and 5 bases had no gene match. This CDR3 is 14 amino acids long. In DNA, the CDR3 is TGTGCCAGTAGTGCGGGACAGGGGTTGTCACCCCTCCACTTT. Its translation is CASSAGQGLSPLHF.

This clonotype was detected many times. J is TRBJ1-2 and V is TRBV6-1; D gene unclear. The CDR3 runs 12 residues. Trimming took off 10 bases at V and 6 bases at J, with 15 bases between the two ends. Per the germline V gene, CDR1 is MNHNS and CDR2 is SASEGT. CDR3 sequence: CATRGGSDGYTF. For the CDR3, the DNA is TGTGCCACCCGAGGAGGCTCGGATGGCTACACCTTC.

This clonotype was found a few times. This is likely a read error, given that the CDR3 carries no conserved phenylalanine or tryptophan at its end. V and J are TRBV6-5 and TRBJ1-5; D not certain. Per germline, CDR1 MNHEY and CDR2 SVGAGI. This CDR3 contains 14 residues. V dropped 3 bases and J dropped 4 bases, with 10 bases sitting between them. For the CDR3, the DNA is TGTGCCAGCAGTTATGGGGTTTGGAATCAGCCCCAGCATTAT. Translating gives CASSYGVWNQPQHY.

This clonotype was seen ten or more times. V and J are TRBV12-3 or TRBV12-4 and TRBJ1-1; no clear D. V was pared by 1 base and J by 0 bases, with 6 bases between. The length of the CDR3 is 14 residues. Written as DNA, the CDR3 is TGTGCCAGCAGTTTAGAAGCCCTGAACACTGAAGCTTTCTTT. This encodes CASSLEALNTEAFF.

The rearrangement joins TRBV19 to TRBJ1-1, with D perhaps matching TRBD1 (6 bases). This CDR3 is 14 amino acids long. V was trimmed by 3 bases and J by 5 bases, leaving 13 bases between them. Germline V gene data show CDR1 as LNHDA and CDR2 as SQIVND (reference sequence). This chain's CDR3 is CASSMIRGGTEAFF. CDR3 coding DNA: TGTGCCAGTAGTATGATCAGGGGCGGAACTGAAGCTTTCTTT.

The chain is built from TRBV12-3 or TRBV12-4 and TRBJ1-1; D not certain. Trimming left V 5 bases short and J 3 bases short, with 19 bases between. The CDR3 consists of 16 residues. The CDR3 DNA reads as TGTGCCAGCAGTCCCCAATTGACGCGATCGTACACTGAAGCTTTCTTT. It translates to CASSPQLTRSYTEAFF.

This clonotype was counted a single time. V usage is TRBV12-3 or TRBV12-4 and J usage is TRBJ2-7; no reliable D call. The length of the CDR3 is 17 residues. The V gene lost 2 bases and the J gene lost 1 base, with 18 bases spanning the gap. This chain's CDR3 is CASSLKMTELVSYEQYF. DNA for the CDR3: TGTGCCAGCAGTTTAAAGATGACGGAGTTAGTTTCCTACGAGCAGTACTTC.

V usage is TRBV4-1 and J usage is TRBJ2-2; 9 bases map to TRBD1. V lost 3 bases to trimming and J lost 7 bases; unmatched junction nucleotides: 9. Germline V CDR1 and CDR2: MGHRA, YSYEKL. The CDR3 extends over 16 amino acids. The CDR3 loop reads CASSHLLGTGFGELFF. CDR3 bases: TGCGCCAGCAGCCACCTCCTCGGGACAGGGTTCGGGGAGCTGTTTTTT.